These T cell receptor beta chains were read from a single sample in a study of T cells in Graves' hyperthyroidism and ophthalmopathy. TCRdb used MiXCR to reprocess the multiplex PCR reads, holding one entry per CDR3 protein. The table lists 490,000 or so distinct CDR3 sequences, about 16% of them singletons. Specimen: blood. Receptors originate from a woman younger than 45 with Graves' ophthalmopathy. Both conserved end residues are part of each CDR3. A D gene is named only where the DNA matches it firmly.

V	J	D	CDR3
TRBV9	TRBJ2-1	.	CASSRSRDLSYNEQFF
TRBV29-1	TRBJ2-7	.	CSVGWRDGEQYF
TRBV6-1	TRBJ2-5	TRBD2	CASRIAGSQETQYF
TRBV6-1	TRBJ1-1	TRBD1	CASTAGTGGRGAFF
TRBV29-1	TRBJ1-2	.	CSVRGATGDGYTF
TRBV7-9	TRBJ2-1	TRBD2	CASSLEGGGGTTYNEQFF
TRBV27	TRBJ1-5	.	CASSLFWGQEQPQHF
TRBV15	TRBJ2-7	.	CATSRDLAARDEQYF
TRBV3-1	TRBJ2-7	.	CASSLVGSDFSYEQYF
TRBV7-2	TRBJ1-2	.	CASSLFRVDNYGYTF
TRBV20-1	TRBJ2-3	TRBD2	CSARAVGTSGRVIDTQYF
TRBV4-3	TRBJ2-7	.	CASSQRDPQPLTDEQYF
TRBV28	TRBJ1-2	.	CASSFGLTNYGYTF
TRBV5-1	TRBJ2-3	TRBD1	CASSLALVGQGADTQYF
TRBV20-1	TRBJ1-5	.	CSARDLRGNQPQHF
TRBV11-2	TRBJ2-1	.	CASSLLVSYNEQFF
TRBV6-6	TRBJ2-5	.	CASSYFGTQYF
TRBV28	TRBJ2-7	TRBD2	CASSTGGPREQYF
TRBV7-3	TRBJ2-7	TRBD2	CASSLKREGRTEQYF
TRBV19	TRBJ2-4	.	CASSIGKLRSRAKNIQYF
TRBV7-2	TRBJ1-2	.	CASSLEVWGSLPYGYTF
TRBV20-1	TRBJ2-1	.	CSAREAGSYNEQFF
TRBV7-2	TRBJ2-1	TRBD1	CASSFGTGGTSYNEQFF
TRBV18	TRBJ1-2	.	CASSRTDLYGYTF
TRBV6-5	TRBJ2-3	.	CASSSLGVASTDTQYF
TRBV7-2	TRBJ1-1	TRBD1	CASSRTGANTEAFF